Sequencing of this T cell receptor beta chain was carried out in a study of cytomegalovirus exposure and HLA in healthy donors. With 6 bases removed from V and 5 bases from J, the gap between germline ends came to 20 bases. The CDR3 consists of 15 residues. CDR1 is MNHEY and CDR2 is SMNVEV in the germline V gene (reference sequence). The study ran its PCR with 60 Vbeta and 13 Jbeta primers. Clones were read by immunoSEQ multiplex PCR, and TCRdb kept only the in-frame ones, dropping some. The table lists about 170,000 clones, 82% of them singletons, with about 1.5% in the top ten. The receptor's source is a male donor in good health and CMV-seronegative. Sample: PBMCs. This chain links TRBV27 with TRBJ2-7, with D maybe TRBD1 (6 bases). The chain's CDR3 is CASRGGWSTGHEQYF. DNA of the CDR3: TGTGCCAGCAGAGGGGGATGGTCGACTGGCCACGAGCAGTACTTC.